The clone carrying this T cell receptor beta chain has at least ten counts. Antigen specificity is unknown. This CDR3 region has 15 residues. V was pared by 3 bases and J by 1 base, with 12 bases between. CDR1 and CDR2 (germline): LNHDA, SQIVND (reference sequence). The data were taken from a study of T cell repertoires in cytomegalovirus infection. Study-wide background: Through public TCR beta signatures, both CMV infection and matching HLA type were indicated.

General study findings and limits: Cumulative public TCR beta family frequency identified carriers of CMV plus the relevant HLA. HLA-C-restricted CMV-specific TCR beta clonotypes prevailed in the ex vivo response.

TCRdb reprocessed the reads with MiXCR, giving one entry per CDR3 protein. The sample carries about 120,000 distinct CDR3 sequences, around a tenth recorded once. This sequence originates from a human donor in good health (CMV status not recorded). Some clones in this sample may be carry-over from other donors' samples. Sequenced material: PBMCs, sequenced either directly or after in vitro stimulation (not recorded which). The V call is TRBV19, the J call TRBJ1-1, with D perhaps TRBD1 (5 bases). CDR3 nucleotide sequence: TGTGCCAGTAGTATTTATTTGGACAAGAACACTGAAGCTTTCTTT. Its protein product is CASSIYLDKNTEAFF.